One T cell receptor (beta chain) is described in this entry. This clone was recorded only once. Its antigen remains undetermined. No base quality information exists; no much larger clone differs at one position. The sample comes from a study of cytomegalovirus exposure and HLA in healthy donors listed by TCRdb under 2017. Broadly, across the study: According to an earlier analysis of 587 of the donors, roughly 180 million T cells yielded 120 million or so unique TCR beta sequences and about 300 Gb of sequence data. The study aimed to test whether cataloging public T cell receptors could reveal signatures of past pathogen exposure. HLA typing covered class I and class II loci at four-digit resolution. Genome-wide SNP genotypes for about 65% of the roughly 700 donors were used in a later genetic analysis, which treated that subset as a discovery cohort. An early release covering roughly 580 HLA-typed donors comprised about 300 gigabases of sequencing data and approximately 85 million unique TCR sequences. In the later analysis, no new phenotypic data were used to find candidate immune exposures; instead, reliance was placed on TCR beta sequences and their occurrence across donors. Roughly 5 DR-DQ haplotypes were treated as single units for association and clustering because of strong linkage in the cohort. The study used immunosequencing to profile the T cell repertoires of 670 or so subjects and linked those repertoires to cytomegalovirus serostatus. High-throughput TCR immunosequencing, statistical association of individual TCRs with disease status, and machine learning were combined to predict cytomegalovirus infection status. In an earlier analysis of roughly 580 of the donors, high-throughput TCR beta sequencing was used to judge whether each TCR beta V gene segment behaved as functional or pseudogenic. Every repertoire in the discovery cohort had been generated on one and the same sequencing platform. Alongside the repertoire data, information on donor age, sex, ethnicity and CMV serostatus was compiled. On average, around 230,000 unique TCR beta nucleotide sequences were sequenced per donor among some 420 genotyped donors of the cohort, with roughly 18% of those sequences being non-productive. In a later analysis, previously published TCR beta repertoires from hundreds of donors were re-analyzed and high-resolution HLA genotyping was added so that TCR occurrence patterns could be studied. Of the roughly 400 genotyped donors, roughly 80% fell in the genetic ancestry cluster associated with self-reported Caucasian donors. The number of donors typed differed by locus, with about 629-630 for A, B, C, DRB1 and DQB1, 522 for DQA1, 600 to 610 for DPA1, and some 450 for DPB1. Along with the approximately 670-subject first cohort, a separate validation cohort of about 110 different subjects was used.

Via the germline V gene (reference sequence), CDR1 is LNHNV and CDR2 YYDKDF. The junction shows trimming of 4 bases on V and 5 bases on J, plus 8 bases between the germline ends. CDR3 length: 13 amino acids, cysteine to phenylalanine. Of all the DNA, just the CDR3 is kept, 39 bases in frame from base 1. The cohort consisted of 600 to 750 healthy bone marrow donors. At the time of sampling, all cohort members were nominally healthy, though unrecorded immune exposures were likely present. The donor was CMV seronegative and was included in the group of approximately 350 seronegative cohort members. A peripheral blood sample was collected from each donor, and TCR beta sequencing was performed on peripheral blood mononuclear cells. Genomic DNA was extracted from the blood cell samples with the Qiagen DNeasy Blood Extraction Kit. What the research found in general, with its limitations: A further reported finding was that TCR beta sequences accurately predicted the HLA-A and HLA-B alleles for most subjects in the first cohort. Cytomegalovirus status was reported to be diagnosed by the classifier with high specificity and sensitivity in both the original and validation cohorts. The study listed around 160 TCR beta chains as associated with cytomegalovirus. In a later analysis, several top co-occurrence clusters were reported to appear linked to parvovirus B19, influenza, CMV and Epstein-Barr virus. When HLA alleles, especially DR and DQ, strongly co-occurred, attributing TCR associations to individual alleles was difficult. In an earlier analysis of 587 of the donors, most TCR beta V segments appeared in productive rearrangements about 87% or about 30% of the time, broadly matching IMGT annotations. A later analysis found that most CMV-associated TCR beta chains appeared HLA-restricted, with HLA associations seemingly driven largely by CMV exposure. At a false discovery rate of 0.05, a later analysis linked 15,000 to 20,000 TCR beta sequences to specific HLA alleles. A later analysis found that HLA-associated TCR beta chains were more clonally expanded and had lower generation probabilities than equally common non-associated chains. For the cohort, immune exposure information was limited to CMV serostatus. Because HLA typing was unavailable for some donors at each locus, only the typed subset was used in association tests. The authors suggested that the approach could potentially be generalized to other disease states and immunological phenotypes. Correlated functional status among segregating V segments might reflect linkage disequilibrium, but an unknown experimental factor could not be ruled out. Three of the identified cytomegalovirus-associated TCR beta chains were confirmed in vitro to be specific for cytomegalovirus antigens. Most TCR sequences were seen in very few donors, while some public TCRs were found in many individuals. An association between a missense DCLRE1C variant and V-gene and J-gene trimming of TCR beta chains was found in a later genetic analysis and replicated in an independent cohort. Some IMGT-functional V segments, including TRBV6-2 and TRBV6-3, could not be told apart with the 87-base-pair reads, so those segments were excluded. The cohort was sequenced for TCR beta chains only, and without alpha or paired-chain data the features that could be detected were limited. A later genetic analysis reported fewer N-insertions in productive TCRs among donors in an Asian-associated ancestry cluster than the roughly 720-donor mean. Roughly uniform sequencing depth across donors was assumed in presence/absence analyses, although this assumption may not hold. Because counts were too low, seventeen rarely observed V segments, including chromosome 9 orphons, were left out of the earlier analysis of about 500 of the donors. The sequencing pipeline was judged likely to have produced a cluster of highly shared sequence variants as a technical artifact. According to a later analysis, TCR association rates differed among HLA loci, with DRB1 alleles showing the most associated TCRs and HLA-C alleles showing the fewest.

Library method: the immunoSEQ multiplex PCR assay. The multiplex PCR relied on a mix of 60 forward primers for TCR Vbeta segments and 13 reverse primers for TCR Jbeta segments. A multiplex PCR assay on genomic DNA amplified the CDR3 region of rearranged TCR beta genes. The Illumina HiSeq System was used to sequence the amplified TCR beta libraries as 87-base-pair reads. The study's processing was this. In a later analysis, tens of millions of unique TCR beta chains were counted across the roughly 700 repertoires, and around 10 million of these chains were shared by at least two donors. Raw reads were error-corrected and collapsed into unique sequences by a nearest-neighbor algorithm in which closely related sequences were merged to remove PCR and sequencing errors. V, D and J gene segments were assigned by aligning CDR3 sequences to IMGT reference sequences. For a sequence to be retained, a match of at least six nucleotides was required to both a V gene segment and a J gene segment. A rearrangement was called productive if the CDR3 had no stop codons and remained in frame with V and J, and every other rearrangement was called non-productive. Following IMGT convention, CDR3 was defined as the stretch from the second conserved V-encoded cysteine to the conserved J-encoded phenylalanine. The earlier analysis of about 570 of the donors excluded any sequence lacking an unambiguous match to a single V gene segment. In an earlier analysis of several hundred of the donors, V segments were called functional above 56.7% productive rearrangements and were called segregating when the between-donor standard deviation exceeded 5%. A statistical classification framework was built to diagnose cytomegalovirus status from the catalog of TCR beta chain sequences. V and J gene assignment, in a later analysis, came from comparing TCR nucleotide sequences with IMGT/GENE-DB human TR gene sequences. The TCRdist pipeline was used in a later analysis to assign CDR3 sequences and most-parsimonious VDJ recombination scenarios. In a later analysis, each TCR beta chain was defined by its CDR3 amino acid sequence together with its V-gene family, and reads without a unique V-gene family were excluded. As a way to deal with suspected cross-contamination and a sequencing artifact, a later analysis dropped under 600 nucleotide sequences that were highly shared and had low generation probability. A later analysis calculated a clonal expansion index for each public chain from normalized within-repertoire ranks of inferred template counts. Generation probabilities in a later analysis came from a VDJ recombination model fitted to out-of-frame rearrangements, and those results were checked against IGoR. In a later analysis, TCR-TCR, TCR-HLA and TCR-CMV co-occurrence was scored with hypergeometric tests, and a repertoire-size bias correction was applied to TCR pairs. To estimate false discovery rates, a later analysis permuted the HLA or CMV assignments 20 times. In a later analysis, co-occurring TCRs were grouped with DBSCAN, and TCRdist sequence similarity was added when clustering was performed within HLA-allele-positive subsets. Repertoires with fewer than 30,000 or more than 120,000 public chains, plus five repertoires with anomalous nucleotide sharing, were excluded from co-occurrence clustering. This immuneACCESS table, as held by TCRdb, lists in-frame sequences with V and J called but not all clones. Of the missing ones, under half trace to an unresolved V gene in checked studies; the others have no known cause. That table supplies the V and J calls and clone size; D and trimming were determined from the DNA. Present in this sample are tens of thousands of clones, approximately 84% of which were seen just once. The top ten constitute 2.5% to 3.5% of the sample.

The TCR originated in a man aged 50-60 years in good health and CMV-seronegative. The sample taken for sequencing was PBMCs. The V and J segments used are TRBV15 and TRBJ2-2; matching of 5 bases hints at TRBD1 as the D gene. The CDR3: CATSKGLTGELFF. The nucleotides read TGTGCCACCAGCAAGGGGTTGACCGGGGAGCTGTTTTTT.